This TCR beta chain was recorded in a study of EBV T-cell therapy then PD-1 blockade in nasopharyngeal carcinoma. Trimming removed 4 bases from V and 0 bases from J, with 13 bases in between. Per germline, CDR1 SGHVS and CDR2 FQNEAQ. This CDR3 spans 15 amino acids. Using immunoSEQ multiplex PCR, the repertoire was profiled, and TCRdb retains in-frame clones only, with some absent. The repertoire holds roughly 22,000 clones, 65% to 85% seen once, with approximately 24% in the top ten. The treatment is: AdE1-LMPpoly-expanded autologous EBV-specific T-cell therapy followed by anti-PD-1 nivolumab. As concerns this clone: The antigen remains unidentified.

The rearrangement joins TRBV7-8 to TRBJ2-7; a possible D gene is TRBD1 (6 bases). The sequencing here drew on CD8+ T cells from blood, taken at day -245 from a patient whose treatment included autologous EBV-specific T cells and nivolumab. This TCR derives from a man between 40 and 49 years old with nasopharyngeal carcinoma. This CDR3 reads CASSYYQTGSYEQYF. The CDR3 DNA is TGTGCCAGCAGCTACTACCAGACAGGCTCCTACGAGCAGTACTTC. The variable domain in full, completed from reference TRBV7-8 and TRBJ2-7, reads GAGVSQSPRYKVAKRGQDVALRCDPISGHVSLFWYQQALGQGPEFLTYFQNEAQLDKSGLPSDRFFAERPEGSVSTLKIQRTQQEDSAVYLCASSYYQTGSYEQYFGPGTRLTVT.